Sequencing of this T cell receptor (beta chain) was carried out in a study of blood T cell repertoires in COVID-19. Background on the study: Acute-phase and convalescent COVID-19 samples originated in the United States, Italy and Spain. T cells, B-cell-depleted T cells, or PBMCs provided the cDNA or gDNA that served as material.

Between the trimmed V and J ends, which lost 0 bases and 7 bases, there was a span of 7 bases. The CDR3 spans 13 residues. Germline values: CDR1 MGHRA, CDR2 YSYEKL. Original handling: By means of reference gene primer amplification, nucleated cell counts were estimated. The protocol was immunoSEQ multiplex PCR, while the TCRdb copy is restricted to in-frame clones and leaves out a portion. That table supplies the V and J calls and clone size; D and trimming were determined from the DNA. The data show some 87,000 clones, around four fifths seen once. Sequencing input: peripheral blood. The chain recombines TRBV4-1 with TRBJ1-5, with unresolved D. This sequence originates from a woman in her seventies with active or convalescent COVID-19. In DNA, the CDR3 is TGCGCCAGCAGCCAAGATCAGTTGCAGCCCCAGCATTTT. Residues: CASSQDQLQPQHF.